This TCR beta chain was profiled in a study of CD8 T cells in ankylosing spondylitis. After removal of 8 bases from V and 3 bases from J, the junction contained 9 bases not matched to a gene. Per germline, CDR1 SNHLY and CDR2 FYNNEI. The CDR3 is 14 amino acids. As to this clonotype: Its antigen is not known.

Using its own MiXCR run on the 5' RACE reads, TCRdb lists one record per CDR3 protein. The sample contains approximately 540,000 distinct CDR3 sequences, roughly an eighth of which appear only once. Findings and limits, study-wide: The study identified a TCR beta motif of under 10 highly homologous variants that appeared characteristic of ankylosing spondylitis blood. Clones that were linked to disease were CD8+ and were relatively rare in peripheral blood. Clones linked to disease were reported to show significant enrichment in matched ankylosing spondylitis synovial fluid.

This receptor was taken from a male donor with ankylosing spondylitis. Source material: blood, either unsorted or a sorted T cell fraction (not recorded which). The chain is built from TRBV2 and TRBJ1-1; 7 bases are shared with TRBD1. For the CDR3, the DNA is TGTGCCAGCGGATTGACAGGGTCGGACACTGAAGCTTTCTTT. It yields the protein CASGLTGSDTEAFF.